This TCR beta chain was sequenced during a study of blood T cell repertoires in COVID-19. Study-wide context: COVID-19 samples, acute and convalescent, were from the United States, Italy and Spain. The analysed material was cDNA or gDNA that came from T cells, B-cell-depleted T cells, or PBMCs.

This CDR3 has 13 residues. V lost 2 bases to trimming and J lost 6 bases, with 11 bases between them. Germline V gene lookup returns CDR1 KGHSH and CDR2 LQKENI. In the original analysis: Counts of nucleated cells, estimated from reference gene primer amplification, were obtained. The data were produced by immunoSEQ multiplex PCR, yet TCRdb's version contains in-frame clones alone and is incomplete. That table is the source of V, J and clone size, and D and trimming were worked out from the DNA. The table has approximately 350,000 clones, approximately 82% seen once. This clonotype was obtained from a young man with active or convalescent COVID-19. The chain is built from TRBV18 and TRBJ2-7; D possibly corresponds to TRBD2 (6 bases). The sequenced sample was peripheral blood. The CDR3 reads CASSPAGPGEQYF. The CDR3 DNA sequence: TGTGCCAGCTCACCAGCGGGACCGGGCGAGCAGTACTTC.